The sequence of this TCR beta chain was determined in a study of human T cells and chemical hapten exposure. The time point is: patch test 2, 6 weeks after DPC sensitization. Noted treatment: therapeutic diphenylcyclopropenone sensitization with weekly scalp DPC. Each CDR3 protein gets one entry after TCRdb re-called the RACE reads with MiXCR. The table includes under 450,000 distinct CDR3 sequences, roughly 6% detected once. This clonotype came up a few times. Germline V gene lookup returns CDR1 ENHRY and CDR2 SYGVKD. CDR3 length equals 13 residues. Trimming shortened V by 0 bases and J by 10 bases, and 10 bases separated the two germline ends.

Sequenced material: whole blood, taken in connection with sensitization to the hapten diphenylcyclopropenone (DPC). This chain links TRBV10-3 with TRBJ2-1, with no clear D. This receptor was taken from a woman aged 18-29 years with alopecia areata. Some clones in this sample may be carry-over from other donors' samples. CDR3 bases: TGTGCCATCAGTGAGTCTTTGGGATTAGAGCAGTTCTTC. Translating gives CAISESLGLEQFF.